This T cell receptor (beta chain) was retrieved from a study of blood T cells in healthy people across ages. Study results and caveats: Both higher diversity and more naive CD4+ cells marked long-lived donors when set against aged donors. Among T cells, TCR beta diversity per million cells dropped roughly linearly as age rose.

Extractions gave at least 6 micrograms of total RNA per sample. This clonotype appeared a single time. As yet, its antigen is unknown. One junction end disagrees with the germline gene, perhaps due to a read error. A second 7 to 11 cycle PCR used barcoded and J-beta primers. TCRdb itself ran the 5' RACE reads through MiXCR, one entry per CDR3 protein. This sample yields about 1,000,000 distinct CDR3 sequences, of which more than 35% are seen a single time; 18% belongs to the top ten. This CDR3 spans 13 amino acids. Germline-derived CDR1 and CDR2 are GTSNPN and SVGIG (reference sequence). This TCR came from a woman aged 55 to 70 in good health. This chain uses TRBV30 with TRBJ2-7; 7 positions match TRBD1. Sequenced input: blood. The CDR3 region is CAWQKTGIYGQYF. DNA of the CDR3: TGTGCCTGGCAAAAGACAGGGATCTACGGGCAGTACTTC.